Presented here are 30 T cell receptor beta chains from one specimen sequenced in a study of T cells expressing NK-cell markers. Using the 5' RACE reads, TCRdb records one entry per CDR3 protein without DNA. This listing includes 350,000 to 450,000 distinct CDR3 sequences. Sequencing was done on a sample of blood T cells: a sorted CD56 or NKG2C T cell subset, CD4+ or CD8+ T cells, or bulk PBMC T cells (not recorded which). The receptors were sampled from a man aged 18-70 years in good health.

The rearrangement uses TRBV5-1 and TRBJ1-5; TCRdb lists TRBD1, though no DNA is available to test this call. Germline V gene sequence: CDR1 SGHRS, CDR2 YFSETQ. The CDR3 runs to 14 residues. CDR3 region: CASSLDGAGQPQHF.

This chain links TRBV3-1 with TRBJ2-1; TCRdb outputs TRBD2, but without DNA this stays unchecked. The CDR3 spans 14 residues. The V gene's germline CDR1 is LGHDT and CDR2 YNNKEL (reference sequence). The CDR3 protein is CASSRAGENNEQFF.

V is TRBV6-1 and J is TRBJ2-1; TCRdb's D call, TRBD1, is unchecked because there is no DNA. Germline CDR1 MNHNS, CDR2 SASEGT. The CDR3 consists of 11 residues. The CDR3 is CASSWGNEQFF.

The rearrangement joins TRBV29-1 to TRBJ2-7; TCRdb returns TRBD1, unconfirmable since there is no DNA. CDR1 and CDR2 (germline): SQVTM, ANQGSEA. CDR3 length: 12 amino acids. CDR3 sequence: CSAEDRAGEQYF.

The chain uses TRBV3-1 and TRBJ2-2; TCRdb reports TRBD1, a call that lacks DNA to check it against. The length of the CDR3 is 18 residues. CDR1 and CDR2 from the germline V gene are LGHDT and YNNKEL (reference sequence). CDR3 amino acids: CASIPPSVSGRPSGELFF.

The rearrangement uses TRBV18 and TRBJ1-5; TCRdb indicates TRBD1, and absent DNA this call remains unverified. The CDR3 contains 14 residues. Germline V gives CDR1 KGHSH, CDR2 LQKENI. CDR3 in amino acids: CASSPVYRDQPQHF.

The CDR3 protein is CASSQVKGGGEISTDTQYF. V is TRBV4-1 and J is TRBJ2-3; there is no DNA to check the TCRdb D call of TRBD1. The CDR3 runs 19 residues. Germline lookup yields CDR1 MGHRA and CDR2 YSYEKL.

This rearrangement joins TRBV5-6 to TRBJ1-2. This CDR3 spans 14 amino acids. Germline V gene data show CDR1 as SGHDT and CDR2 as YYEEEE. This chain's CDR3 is CASSLAQVLYGYTF.

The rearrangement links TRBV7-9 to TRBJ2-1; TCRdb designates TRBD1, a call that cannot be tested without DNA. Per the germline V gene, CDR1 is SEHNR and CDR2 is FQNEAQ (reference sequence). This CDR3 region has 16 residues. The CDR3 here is CASSHWTGGIYNEQFF.

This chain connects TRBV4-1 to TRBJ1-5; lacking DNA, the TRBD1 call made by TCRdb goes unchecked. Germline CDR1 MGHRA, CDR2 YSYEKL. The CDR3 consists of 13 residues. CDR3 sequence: CASSRQGGGPQHF.

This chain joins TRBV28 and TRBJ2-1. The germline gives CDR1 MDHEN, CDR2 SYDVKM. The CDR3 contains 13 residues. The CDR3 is CASTLPPSNEQFF.

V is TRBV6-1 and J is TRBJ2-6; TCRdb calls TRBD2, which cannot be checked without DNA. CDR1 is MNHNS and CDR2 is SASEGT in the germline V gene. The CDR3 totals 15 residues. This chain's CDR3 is CASHAGGLGANVLTF.

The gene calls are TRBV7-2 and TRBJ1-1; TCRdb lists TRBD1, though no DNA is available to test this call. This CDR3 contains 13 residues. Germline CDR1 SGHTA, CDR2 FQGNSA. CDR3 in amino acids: CASSSRQGDEAFF. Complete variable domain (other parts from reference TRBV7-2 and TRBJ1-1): GAGVSQSPSNKVTEKGKDVELRCDPISGHTALYWYRQSLGQGLEFLIYFQGNSAPDKSGLPSDRFSAERTGGSVSTLTIQRTQQEDSAVYLCASSSRQGDEAFFGQGTRLTVV.

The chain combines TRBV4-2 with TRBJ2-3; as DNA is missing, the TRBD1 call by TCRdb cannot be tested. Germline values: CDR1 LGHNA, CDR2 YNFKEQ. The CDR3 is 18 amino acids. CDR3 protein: CASSQSTRGGGTTDTQYF.

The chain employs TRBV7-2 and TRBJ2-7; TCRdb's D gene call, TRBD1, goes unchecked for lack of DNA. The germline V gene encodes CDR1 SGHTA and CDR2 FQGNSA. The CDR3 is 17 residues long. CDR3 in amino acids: CASSLQPAGGIPYEQYF.

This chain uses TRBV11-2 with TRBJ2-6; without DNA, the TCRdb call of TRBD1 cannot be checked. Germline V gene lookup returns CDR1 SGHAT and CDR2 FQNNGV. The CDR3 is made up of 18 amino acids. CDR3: CASSLRYRGSSGANVLTF.

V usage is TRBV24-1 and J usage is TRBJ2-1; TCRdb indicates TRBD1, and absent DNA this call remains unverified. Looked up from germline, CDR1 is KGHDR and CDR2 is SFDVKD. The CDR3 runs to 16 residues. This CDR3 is CATSDPGQGFFGEQFF.

CDR3 loop: CSAQRQGTNYGYTF. V is TRBV20-1 and J is TRBJ1-2; TCRdb names TRBD1, which stays unverified in the absence of DNA. Per the germline V gene, CDR1 is DFQATT and CDR2 is SNEGSKA (reference sequence). The CDR3 sequence is 14 residues long.

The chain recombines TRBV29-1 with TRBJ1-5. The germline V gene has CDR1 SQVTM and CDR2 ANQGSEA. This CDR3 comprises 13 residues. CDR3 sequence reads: CSARGESNQPQHF.

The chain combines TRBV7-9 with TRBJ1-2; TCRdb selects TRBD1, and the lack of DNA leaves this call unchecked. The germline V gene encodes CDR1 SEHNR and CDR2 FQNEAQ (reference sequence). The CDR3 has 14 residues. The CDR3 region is CASRGSGGSPGYTF.

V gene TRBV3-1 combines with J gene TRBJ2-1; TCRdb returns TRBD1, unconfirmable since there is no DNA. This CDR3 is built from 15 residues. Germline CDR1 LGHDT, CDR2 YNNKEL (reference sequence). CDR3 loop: CASSHAGGWNNEQFF.

The CDR3 is CASSDFERGQETQYF. J is TRBJ2-5 and V is TRBV6-1; with no DNA, the TCRdb D assignment of TRBD2 cannot be verified. The germline V gene has CDR1 MNHNS and CDR2 SASEGT. This CDR3 is built from 15 residues.

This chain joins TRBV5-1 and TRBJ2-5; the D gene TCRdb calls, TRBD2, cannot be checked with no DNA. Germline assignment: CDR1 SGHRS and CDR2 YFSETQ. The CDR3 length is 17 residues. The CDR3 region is CASSPYNGLAGEETQYF. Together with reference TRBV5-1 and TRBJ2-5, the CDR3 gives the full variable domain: KAGVTQTPRYLIKTRGQQVTLSCSPISGHRSVSWYQQTPGQGLQFLFEYFSETQRNKGNFPGRFSGRQFSNSRSEMNVSTLELGDSALYLCASSPYNGLAGEETQYFGPGTRLLVL.

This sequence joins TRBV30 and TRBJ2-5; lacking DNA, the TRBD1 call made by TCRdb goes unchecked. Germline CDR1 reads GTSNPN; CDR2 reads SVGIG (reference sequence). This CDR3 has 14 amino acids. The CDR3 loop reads CAWTSGIYQETQYF.

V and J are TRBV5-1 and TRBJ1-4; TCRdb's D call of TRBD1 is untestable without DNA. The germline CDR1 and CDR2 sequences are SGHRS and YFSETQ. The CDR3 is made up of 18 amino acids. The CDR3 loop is CASSLSVSYYTTNEKLFF.

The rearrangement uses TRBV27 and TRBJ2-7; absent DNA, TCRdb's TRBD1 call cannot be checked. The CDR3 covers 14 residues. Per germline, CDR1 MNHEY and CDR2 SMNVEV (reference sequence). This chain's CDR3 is CASSVDRFTYEQYF.

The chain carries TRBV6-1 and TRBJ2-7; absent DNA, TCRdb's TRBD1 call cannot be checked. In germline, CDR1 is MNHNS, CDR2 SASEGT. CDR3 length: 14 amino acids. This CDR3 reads CASRPGNLLYEQYF.

The CDR3 here is CASSEYRFGGNTEAFF. The chain recombines TRBV25-1 with TRBJ1-1; TCRdb's D call of TRBD1 is untestable without DNA. The germline V gene has CDR1 MGHDK and CDR2 SYGVNS. This CDR3 is 16 amino acids long. Supplemented by reference TRBV25-1 and TRBJ1-1, the full variable domain reads EADIYQTPRYLVIGTGKKITLECSQTMGHDKMYWYQQDPGMELHLIHYSYGVNSTEKGDLSSESTVSRIRTEHFPLTLESARPSHTSQYLCASSEYRFGGNTEAFFGQGTRLTVV.

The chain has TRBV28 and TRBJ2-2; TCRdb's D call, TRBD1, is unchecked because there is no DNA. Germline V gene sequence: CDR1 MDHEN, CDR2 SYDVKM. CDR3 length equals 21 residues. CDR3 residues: CASSLLSGTGRKIVYTGELFF.

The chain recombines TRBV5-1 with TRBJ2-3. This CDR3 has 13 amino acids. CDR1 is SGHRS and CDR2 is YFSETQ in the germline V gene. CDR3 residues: CASSYGVKDTQYF.